The sample holds many counts of the clone carrying this T cell receptor (beta chain). This sample stems from a study of T cells in Graves' hyperthyroidism and ophthalmopathy. Amplification of TCR beta CDR3 regions was performed using RNA transcripts as template. RT-PCR in the first round (using the HTBI primer set) targeted the TCR CDR3. TCRdb re-called the multiplex PCR reads with MiXCR, one entry per CDR3 protein. Of roughly 700,000 distinct CDR3 sequences in the sample, about a third were seen once. Trimming at V came to 4 bases and at J to 3 bases, leaving 5 bases not matched to a gene. CDR3 size: 15 residues. CDR1 and CDR2 from the germline V gene are SEHNR and FQNEAQ (reference sequence).

The clonotype was recovered from a woman aged 40 to 50 with Graves' hyperthyroidism. V and J are TRBV7-9 and TRBJ1-4; 7 bases fit TRBD1. The sequenced sample was blood. The CDR3 spells CASSYGTAANEKLFF. Here the CDR3 DNA reads TGTGCCAGCAGCTACGGGACAGCGGCTAATGAAAAACTGTTTTTT.